The clone carrying this T cell receptor beta chain appeared many times. As yet, its antigen is unknown. The missing CDR3 end, 3 residues past where the read stops, is filled in from the germline J gene. The V gene's germline CDR1 is LNHDA and CDR2 SQIVND (reference sequence). V was pared by 4 bases and J by 6 bases, with 5 bases of the junction left unmatched. The CDR3 contains 13 residues. These data come from a study of T cell clonality in common variable immunodeficiency. Sequencing used immunoSEQ multiplex PCR; TCRdb keeps in-frame clones, though not all of them. The sample has approximately 30,000 clones, none seen only once. Most patients and controls had Caucasian heritage. CVID subjects had received replacement immunoglobulin for at least one year. Study outcomes and limitations: CVID subjects showed higher TCRbeta clonality than healthy controls. Fewer deletions and N-nucleotide insertions were reportedly seen in common variable immunodeficiency TCR beta sequences. Links between repertoire features and CVID complications were heterogeneity-limited.

This TCR was recovered from a human donor with common variable immunodeficiency. The source material was peripheral blood mononuclear cells. This chain links TRBV19 with TRBJ1-2; 7 nucleotides match TRBD1. The CDR3 DNA, read in part, is TGTGCCAGTAGTACCCGACAGGGCCATGGC. It is translated as CASSTRQGHG. In full, the CDR3 is CASSTRQGHGYTF.